One and the same sample provided the 18 T cell receptor beta chains below, sequenced in a study of T cell repertoires in cytomegalovirus infection. Via MiXCR, TCRdb re-called the reads, giving one row per CDR3 protein. The table lists 900,000 to 950,000 distinct CDR3 sequences, around 31% of them singletons. Their antigens are not known. Sequencing was performed on cultured CD8+ T cells from PBMCs, taken from culture after CMV antigen stimulation. The receptors stem from a human donor in good health (CMV status not recorded). Some clones in this sample may be carry-over from other donors' samples.

This clonotype showed up many times. V and J are TRBV27 and TRBJ2-7; tentatively, D is TRBD1 or TRBD2 (6 bases each). CDR3 length: 15 residues. V lost 2 bases and J lost 1, with 12 bases in between. Germline V CDR1 and CDR2: MNHEY, SMNVEV (reference sequence). For the CDR3, the DNA is TGTGCCAGCAGTTTAAGAGGGGGGCCATCCTACGAGCAGTACGTC. Translation gives CASSLRGGPSYEQYV.

The rearrangement joins TRBV10-2 to TRBJ2-2; 11 bases are shared with TRBD2. Germline-derived CDR1 and CDR2 are WSHSY and SAAADI. With 6 bases clipped from V and 4 bases from J, the junction kept 10 bases outside the gene matches. The CDR3 covers 17 residues. Here the CDR3 reads CASREPGLAAPTGELFF. CDR3 bases: TGCGCCAGCAGGGAGCCGGGACTAGCGGCGCCCACCGGGGAGCTGTTTTTT.

This rearrangement joins TRBV7-2 to TRBJ1-5; no firm D call. V gave up 5 bases and J gave up 5 bases, with 13 bases separating them. The CDR3 runs to 14 residues. Per germline, CDR1 SGHTA and CDR2 FQGNSA. The DNA of the CDR3 is TGTGCCAGCAGCGTTCCAGGTTCTCATCAGCCCCAGCATTTT. Translating it yields CASSVPGSHQPQHF.

This clonotype has more than one count but fewer than ten. This chain uses TRBV27 with TRBJ1-5; 11 bases fit TRBD1. Germline V CDR1 and CDR2: MNHEY, SMNVEV (reference sequence). The CDR3 consists of 16 residues. Trimming cost V 2 bases and J 5 bases; bases outside gene matches: 5. The CDR3 reads CASSLLGQGADQPQHF. The CDR3 coding sequence is TGTGCCAGCAGTTTACTCGGACAGGGGGCCGATCAGCCCCAGCATTTT.

This clonotype turned up a few times. The chain links TRBV2 to TRBJ2-3; 9 positions match TRBD1. Germline V gene sequence: CDR1 SNHLY, CDR2 FYNNEI. This CDR3 has 18 residues. V dropped 10 bases and J dropped 4; count of bases not matched to a gene: 21. The CDR3 sequence is CATLKRGSRTGAPDTQYF. The CDR3 nucleotides read TGTGCCACCCTTAAACGAGGATCGAGGACAGGGGCCCCAGATACGCAGTATTTT.

This clonotype has only a few counts. The chain uses TRBV27 and TRBJ2-5; a possible D gene is TRBD2 (6 bases). This CDR3 comprises 11 residues. Looked up from germline, CDR1 is MNHEY and CDR2 is SMNVEV (reference sequence). The CDR3 sequence is CAAGGGETQYF. The CDR3 bases are TGTGCGGCCGGGGGAGGAGAGACCCAGTACTTC.

V usage is TRBV7-8 and J usage is TRBJ2-7; 9 bases are shared with TRBD1. V trimming: 1 base; J trimming: 6 bases; junction bases outside the gene matches: 7. The CDR3 loop spans 15 amino acids. CDR1 is SGHVS and CDR2 is FQNEAQ in the germline V gene. The CDR3 loop is CASSLDLGQGAEQYF. The CDR3 DNA reads as TGTGCCAGCAGCTTAGATTTGGGACAGGGTGCCGAGCAGTACTTC.

This clonotype was observed a handful of times. One junction end disagrees with the germline gene, perhaps due to a read error. This chain connects TRBV7-6 to TRBJ2-1, with 9 bases aligning to TRBD1. This CDR3 comprises 16 residues. In germline, CDR1 is SGHVS, CDR2 FNYEAQ. The CDR3 DNA sequence: TGTGCTAGCAGCTACCGTACAGGGGGCGCTTACAATGAGCAGTTCTTC. As protein: CASSYRTGGAYNEQFF. The complete variable domain, with remaining parts taken from reference TRBV7-6 and TRBJ2-1, reads GAGVSQSPRYKVTKRGQDVALRCDPISGHVSLYWYRQALGQGPEFLTYFNYEAQQDKSGLPNDRFSAERPEGSISTLTIQRTEQRDSAMYRCASSYRTGGAYNEQFFGPGTRLTVL.

About this clonotype itself: The missing conserved phenylalanine or tryptophan at the end of this CDR3 makes a read error likely. V is TRBV29-1 and J is TRBJ2-7; 10 bases match TRBD1. The CDR3 runs to 14 residues. Germline V gene sequence: CDR1 SQVTM, CDR2 ANQGSEA. V dropped 6 bases and J dropped 0; count of bases not matched to a gene: 5. CDR3 protein: CSVAGTGASYEQYL. As DNA, the CDR3 is TGCAGCGTAGCCGGGACAGGGGCCTCCTACGAGCAGTACCTC.

The rearrangement joins TRBV28 to TRBJ1-5, with no clear D. V shed 1 base and J shed 8 bases, with 6 bases lying between them. The CDR3 totals 12 residues. In germline, CDR1 is MDHEN, CDR2 SYDVKM. The CDR3 DNA follows: TGTGCCAGCAGTTTATCGAGAGAGCCCCAGCATTTT. Protein sequence: CASSLSREPQHF.

This sequence joins TRBV7-6 and TRBJ1-6; TRBD1 aligns across 11 bases. The CDR3 extends over 15 amino acids. V lost 1 base and J lost 11; bases outside the gene matches: 4. Germline V CDR1 and CDR2: SGHVS, FNYEAQ. In DNA form, the CDR3 reads TGTGCCAGCAGCTTAGAGGGACAGGGGGGTGCACCCCTCCACTTT. Its protein product is CASSLEGQGGAPLHF.

Concerning this clonotype: The germline gene is not matched at one end of the junction; a read error may be the cause. The CDR3 bases are TGTACCAGCCTTGCCGGGGCAGGAGATACGCAGTATTTT. Encoded protein: CTSLAGAGDTQYF. This sequence joins TRBV7-6 and TRBJ2-3, with D possibly called TRBD1 or TRBD2 (5 bases each). The CDR3 is 13 residues long. The germline V gene has CDR1 SGHVS and CDR2 FNYEAQ.

Ten or more counts support this clonotype. The gene calls are TRBV7-8 and TRBJ2-1; 7 bases are a match to TRBD2. There are 14 residues in the CDR3. Germline V gene data show CDR1 as SGHVS and CDR2 as FQNEAQ. The junction had 7 bases not matched to a gene; V was cut back by 4 bases and J by 7 bases. CDR3 DNA sequence: TGTGCCAGCAGCTCCAAGTGGACTAGTAATGAGCAGTTCTTC. Translating it yields CASSSKWTSNEQFF.

V gene TRBV4-3 combines with J gene TRBJ1-2, with a weak D call TRBD1 (6 bases). CDR1 is LGHNA and CDR2 is YSLEER in the germline V gene. V lost 4 bases, J lost 4 bases, and 16 bases lay in between. CDR3 length equals 15 residues. CDR3 in DNA: TGCGCCAGCAGCCTGGACAGCAGCTCTGTCTATGGCTACACCTTC. It codes for CASSLDSSSVYGYTF.

There are a few counts of this clonotype. This chain links TRBV14 with TRBJ2-7; 9 bases match TRBD1. There are 14 residues in the CDR3. V gave up 6 bases and J gave up 2 bases; unmatched junction bases: 5. CDR1 is SGHDN and CDR2 is FVKESK in the germline V gene. The CDR3 reads CASSRTGATYEQYF. CDR3 DNA: TGTGCCAGCAGTCGGACAGGGGCAACCTACGAGCAGTACTTC.

V gene TRBV18 combines with J gene TRBJ2-1; perhaps TRBD1 as D (6 bases). The CDR3 loop spans 16 amino acids. CDR1 KGHSH and CDR2 LQKENI come from the germline V gene. V lost 4 bases and J 0 bases, leaving 13 bases between the germline ends. CDR3 DNA: TGTGCCAGCTCACTGACGGGACATAGCTCCTACAATGAGCAGTTCTTC. Translating gives CASSLTGHSSYNEQFF.

The chain employs TRBV25-1 and TRBJ2-1; 7 bases are a match to TRBD1. The J segment lost 13 bases and the V segment lost 3 bases, leaving 3 bases of the junction unmatched. The CDR3 has 11 residues. Germline V CDR1 and CDR2: MGHDK, SYGVNS. CDR3 loop: CASSDRDSQFF. The DNA of the CDR3 is TGTGCCAGCAGTGACCGGGACAGCCAGTTCTTC. Filled out from reference TRBV25-1 and TRBJ2-1, the complete variable domain reads EADIYQTPRYLVIGTGKKITLECSQTMGHDKMYWYQQDPGMELHLIHYSYGVNSTEKGDLSSESTVSRIRTEHFPLTLESARPSHTSQYLCASSDRDSQFFGPGTRLTVL.

This chain joins TRBV15 and TRBJ2-5; D gene unclear. This CDR3 has 14 amino acids. Trimming stripped 5 bases from V and 7 bases from J, with 17 bases between. Germline CDR1 reads LNHNV; CDR2 reads YYDKDF (reference sequence). As DNA, the CDR3 is TGTGCCACCAGCCTCAACCGGAACGGGCGGACCCAGTACTTC. Protein: CATSLNRNGRTQYF.